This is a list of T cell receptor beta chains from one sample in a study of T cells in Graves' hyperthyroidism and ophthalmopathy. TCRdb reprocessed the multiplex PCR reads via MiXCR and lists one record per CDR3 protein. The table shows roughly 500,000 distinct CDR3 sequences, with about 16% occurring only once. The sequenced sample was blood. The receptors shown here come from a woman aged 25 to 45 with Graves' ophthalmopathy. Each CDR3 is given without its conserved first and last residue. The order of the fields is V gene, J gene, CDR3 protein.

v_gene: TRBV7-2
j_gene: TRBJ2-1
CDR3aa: ASTQGGRSSYNEQF

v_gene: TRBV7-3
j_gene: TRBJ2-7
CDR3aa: ASSLRLAGASSYEQY

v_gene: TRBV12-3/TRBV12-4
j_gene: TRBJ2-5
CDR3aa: ASSDRGTQETQY

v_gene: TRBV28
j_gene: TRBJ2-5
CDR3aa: ASGGGGLAVYQETQY

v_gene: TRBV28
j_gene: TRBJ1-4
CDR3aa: ASSLQGGDEKLF

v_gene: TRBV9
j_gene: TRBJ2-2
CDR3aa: ASSVDTGRGTGELF

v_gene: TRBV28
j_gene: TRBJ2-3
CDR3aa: ASSPARGYSTDTQY

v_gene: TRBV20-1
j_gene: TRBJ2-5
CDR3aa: SATKRGGETQY

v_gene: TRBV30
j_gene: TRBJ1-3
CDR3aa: AWSVWGMINANTIY

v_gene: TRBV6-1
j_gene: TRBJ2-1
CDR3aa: ASRRTSGSSYNEQF

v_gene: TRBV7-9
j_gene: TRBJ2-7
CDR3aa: ASSSARSSYEQY

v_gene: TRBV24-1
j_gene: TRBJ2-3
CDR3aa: ATSDLFGGGDTQY

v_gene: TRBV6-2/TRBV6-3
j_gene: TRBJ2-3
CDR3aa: ASSSTGLAGGEADTQY

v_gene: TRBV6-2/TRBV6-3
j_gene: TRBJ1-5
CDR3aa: ASSASGGVSGRNQPQH

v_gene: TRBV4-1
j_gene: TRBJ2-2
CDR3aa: ASSPYSGVDGELF

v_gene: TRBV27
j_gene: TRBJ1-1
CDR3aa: ASRQGGTGGVEAF

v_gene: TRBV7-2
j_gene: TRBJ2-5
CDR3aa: ASSPVQETQY

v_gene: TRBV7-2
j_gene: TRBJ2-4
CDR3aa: ASSLSSGSQNIQY

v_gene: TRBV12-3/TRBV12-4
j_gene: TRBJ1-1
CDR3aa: ASSLGQFTEAF

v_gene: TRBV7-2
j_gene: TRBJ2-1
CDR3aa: ASRGLVPYNEQF

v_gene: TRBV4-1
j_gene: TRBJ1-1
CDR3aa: ASSQVLGNPILNTEAF

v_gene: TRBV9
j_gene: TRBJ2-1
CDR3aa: ASSVEVGATEQF

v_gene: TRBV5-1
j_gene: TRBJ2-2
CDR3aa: ASSLRAGARTGELF

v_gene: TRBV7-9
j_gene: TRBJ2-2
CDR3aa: ASREGLATGELF

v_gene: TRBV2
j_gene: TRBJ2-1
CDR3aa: ASSLGEEQF

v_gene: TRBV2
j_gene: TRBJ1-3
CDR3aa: ASSLDRVDFGNTIY

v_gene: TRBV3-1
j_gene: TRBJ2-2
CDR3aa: ASSKAGASGELF

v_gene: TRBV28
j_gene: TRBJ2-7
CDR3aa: ASSLEGTRDEQY

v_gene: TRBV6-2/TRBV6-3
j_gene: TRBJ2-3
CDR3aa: ATADTGDTQY

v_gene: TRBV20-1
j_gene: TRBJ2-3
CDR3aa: SAVSRGASTDTQY

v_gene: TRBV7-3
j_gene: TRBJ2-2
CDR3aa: ASSSKRNTGELF

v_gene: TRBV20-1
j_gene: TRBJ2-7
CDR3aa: SARDNSGSGAYEQY

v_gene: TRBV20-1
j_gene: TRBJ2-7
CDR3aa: SARASYEQY

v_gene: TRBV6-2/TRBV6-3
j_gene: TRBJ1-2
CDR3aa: ASSYHRGTSYGYT

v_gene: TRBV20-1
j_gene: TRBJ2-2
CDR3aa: SARDRGRKTGELF

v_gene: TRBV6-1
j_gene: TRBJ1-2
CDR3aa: ASSTGAGNGYT

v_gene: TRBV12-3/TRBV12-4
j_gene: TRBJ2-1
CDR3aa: ASSSSGSDEQF

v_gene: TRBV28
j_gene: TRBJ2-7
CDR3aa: ASSVPYEQY

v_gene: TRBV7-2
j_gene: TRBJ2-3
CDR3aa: ASSLAGMGYTDTQY

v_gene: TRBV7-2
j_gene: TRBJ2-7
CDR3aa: ASRPGSGSYEQY